The 22 T cell receptor beta chains below all came from one sample that was sequenced in a study of Ad26.COV2.S vaccination and SARS-CoV-2 variants. As to treatment: around 19 received Ad26.COV2.S at low or high dose, single or two shots; 5 received placebo; per-sample allocation not given. At day 63 after the first vaccine or placebo injection, samples were drawn. Using immunoSEQ multiplex PCR, the repertoire was profiled, and TCRdb retains in-frame clones only, with some absent. In the table there are some 320,000 clones, around four fifths of which are singletons. The source was peripheral blood, collected in a trial of Ad26.COV2.S vaccine versus placebo. The receptors come from a person between 18 and 59 years old who received the Ad26.COV2.S COVID-19 vaccine or a placebo.

This clone was observed a handful of times. The rearrangement joins TRBV10-3 to TRBJ2-6; tentatively, D is TRBD2 (6 bases). The germline gives CDR1 ENHRY, CDR2 SYGVKD. V lost 8 bases, J lost 4 bases, and 18 bases lay in between. The CDR3 runs 16 residues. In DNA, the CDR3 is TGTGCCATCCGAGGCGGGGTTCTCAGGGGGGCCAACGTCCTGACTTTC. Its protein product is CAIRGGVLRGANVLTF.

The V and J genes are TRBV11-2 and TRBJ2-7; TRBD1 matches at 7 bases. The CDR3 consists of 14 residues. The germline gives CDR1 SGHAT, CDR2 FQNNGV. Losses at the gene ends were 4 bases for V and 7 bases for J; bases not matched to a gene: 10. The CDR3 DNA reads TGTGCCAGCAGCTCAGACAGGGTGAGGGGGGAGCAGTACTTC. Amino acids: CASSSDRVRGEQYF.

About this clone itself: One end of the junction varies from germline; a read error may be responsible. Other nucleotide sequences from this sample produce the same CDR3. The chain joins TRBV10-3 to TRBJ2-3, with TRBD2 identical over 12 bases. This CDR3 is built from 18 residues. Per germline, CDR1 ENHRY and CDR2 SYGVKD. DNA for the CDR3: TGTGCCATCAGTGATTCAGGGGCTAGCGGGGGGGCGGCAGATACGCAATATTTT. Encoded protein: CAISDSGASGGAADTQYF.

The V call is TRBV6-6, the J call TRBJ1-5; the match to TRBD1 covers 8 bases. The ends lost 6 bases at V and 5 bases at J; junction bases unmatched: 9. The length of the CDR3 is 15 residues. Germline values: CDR1 MNHNY, CDR2 SVGAGI (reference sequence). CDR3 nucleotides: TGTGCCAGCAGCACCCAGACAGGGGTCGATCAGCCCCAGCATTTT. Its protein product is CASSTQTGVDQPQHF.

The CDR3: CASSVEGGRVGSYTF. The CDR3 nucleotides are TGTGCCAGCAGCGTAGAGGGGGGAAGGGTTGGAAGTTACACCTTC. The genes are TRBV9 and TRBJ1-2; D perhaps matches TRBD1 (6 bases). Germline V gene data show CDR1 as SGDLS and CDR2 as YYNGEE. This CDR3 is 15 amino acids long. The ends were cut back, 0 bases at V and 11 bases at J, with 20 bases in the middle.

This clone turned up a few times. This chain uses TRBV19 with TRBJ1-1; perhaps TRBD1 as D (6 bases). This CDR3 is 15 amino acids long. V lost 1 base, J lost 3 bases, and 12 bases lay in between. CDR1 is LNHDA and CDR2 is SQIVND in the germline V gene (reference sequence). This chain's CDR3 is CASSIVKGGDTEAFF. CDR3 in DNA: TGTGCCAGTAGTATAGTTAAGGGGGGGGACACTGAAGCTTTCTTT.

The chain recombines TRBV10-3 with TRBJ1-1; TRBD1 is a possible D gene (5 bases). V was trimmed by 5 bases and J by 4 bases, leaving 14 bases between them. There are 14 residues in the CDR3. Germline V gene data show CDR1 as ENHRY and CDR2 as SYGVKD. The CDR3 DNA reads TGTGCCATCAGTCTAGGTGGGGCAGGCACTGAAGCTTTCTTT. This encodes CAISLGGAGTEAFF.

This chain links TRBV6-1 with TRBJ1-2; D gene unclear. V gave up 0 bases and J gave up 3 bases, with 5 bases separating them. Germline V lookup: CDR1 MNHNS, CDR2 SASEGT. CDR3 size: 13 residues. DNA for the CDR3: TGTGCCAGCAGTGAAGCGAACGACTATGGCTACACCTTC. It codes for CASSEANDYGYTF.

With regard to this clone: This CDR3 is also generated by other DNA sequences in the sample. The chain uses TRBV5-1 and TRBJ2-7; 9 bases agree with TRBD2. The CDR3 is 15 amino acids. V shed 0 bases, J shed 1 base, and the junction held 2 bases outside the gene matches. Germline assignment: CDR1 SGHRS and CDR2 YFSETQ. Written as DNA, the CDR3 is TGCGCCAGCAGCTTGGTCGCGGGGGGGTCCTACGAGCAGTACTTC. Encoded protein: CASSLVAGGSYEQYF.

The rearrangement joins TRBV9 to TRBJ1-1; 9 bases align to TRBD1. Germline V lookup: CDR1 SGDLS, CDR2 YYNGEE. The CDR3 sequence is 17 residues long. The junction had 9 bases not matched to a gene; V was cut back by 3 bases and J by 0 bases. The CDR3 sequence is CASSARGTGTMNTEAFF. As DNA, the CDR3 is TGTGCCAGCAGCGCTAGAGGGACAGGGACAATGAACACTGAAGCTTTCTTT.

The chain carries TRBV7-2 and TRBJ1-1; D is undetermined. The CDR3 has 12 residues. Trimming cost V 0 bases and J 7 bases, with 6 bases left between them. Germline CDR1 is SGHTA and CDR2 is FQGNSA. The CDR3: CASSLAGIEAFF. As DNA, the CDR3 is TGTGCCAGCAGCTTAGCTGGTATTGAAGCTTTCTTT. The full variable domain, rest sourced from reference TRBV7-2 and TRBJ1-1, is GAGVSQSPSNKVTEKGKDVELRCDPISGHTALYWYRQSLGQGLEFLIYFQGNSAPDKSGLPSDRFSAERTGGSVSTLTIQRTQQEDSAVYLCASSLAGIEAFFGQGTRLTVV.

The chain links TRBV6-5 to TRBJ1-1, with D tentatively TRBD1 (5 bases). The CDR3 has 13 amino acids. Germline lookup yields CDR1 MNHEY and CDR2 SVGAGI. Trimming pared 8 bases from V and 5 bases from J, leaving 15 bases between. The CDR3 DNA follows: TGTGCCAGCTACGCCCGTTGGGGGACTGAAGCTTTCTTT. This encodes CASYARWGTEAFF.

The gene calls are TRBV15 and TRBJ1-2; D not certain. The CDR3 consists of 16 residues. Germline V CDR1 and CDR2: LNHNV, YYDKDF (reference sequence). V dropped 1 base and J dropped 5 bases, with 17 bases sitting between them. The chain's CDR3 is CATSRVGQAEEYGYTF. As DNA, the CDR3 is TGTGCCACCAGCAGAGTAGGGCAGGCAGAGGAGTATGGCTACACCTTC.

V gene TRBV5-1 combines with J gene TRBJ1-1; D is unresolved. Trimming took off 4 bases at V and 3 bases at J, with 13 bases between the two ends. The V gene's germline CDR1 is SGHRS and CDR2 YFSETQ. This CDR3 spans 14 amino acids. The CDR3: CASSPAGDDTEAFF. Here the CDR3 DNA reads TGCGCCAGCAGCCCGGCGGGTGATGACACTGAAGCTTTCTTT.

The J gene is TRBJ1-1, the V gene TRBV6-6; 7 nucleotides match TRBD1. V was pared by 2 bases and J by 3 bases, with 3 bases of the junction left unmatched. CDR3 size: 14 residues. Germline V CDR1 and CDR2: MNHNY, SVGAGI (reference sequence). CDR3 sequence: CASSYLRGDTEAFF. The CDR3 DNA follows: TGTGCCAGCAGTTACCTCAGGGGGGACACTGAAGCTTTCTTT.

J is TRBJ1-5 and V is TRBV6-6, with 8 nucleotides matching TRBD1. CDR1 is MNHNY, CDR2 SVGAGI, per germline (reference sequence). CDR3 length: 16 amino acids. V trimming: 2 bases; J trimming: 7 bases; junction bases outside the gene matches: 10. CDR3 in DNA: TGTGCCAGCAGTTACCCAGCAGCAGGGGGCGTACAGCCCCAGCATTTT. Translation gives CASSYPAAGGVQPQHF.

The chain joins TRBV5-1 to TRBJ2-3; TRBD2 aligns across 8 bases. The germline gives CDR1 SGHRS, CDR2 YFSETQ. The CDR3 has 16 residues. V shed 0 bases and J 4 bases; nucleotides not matched to a gene: 7. The CDR3 region is CASSLAGGAVADTQYF. CDR3 sequence (DNA): TGCGCCAGCAGCTTGGCCGGGGGGGCCGTAGCAGATACGCAGTATTTT.

This clone was detected many times. CDR3: CASSLIQGDGEQYF. CDR3 DNA: TGTGCCAGCAGCTTGATTCAGGGAGACGGAGAGCAGTACTTC. The chain is built from TRBV5-4 and TRBJ2-7; D is possibly TRBD1 or TRBD2 (5 bases each). CDR1 is SGHNT and CDR2 is YYREEE in the germline V gene (reference sequence). The length of the CDR3 is 14 residues. V was pared by 1 base and J by 7 bases, with 15 bases between. Based on the CDR3 plus reference TRBV5-4 and TRBJ2-7, the full variable domain is ETGVTQSPTHLIKTRGQQVTLRCSSQSGHNTVSWYQQALGQGPQFIFQYYREEENGRGNFPPRFSGLQFPNYSSELNVNALELDDSALYLCASSLIQGDGEQYFGPGTRLTVT.

The V and J genes are TRBV28 and TRBJ2-2; D ambiguous. The CDR3 loop spans 13 amino acids. V was cut by 3 bases and J by 5 bases, with 7 bases left in between. Germline lookup yields CDR1 MDHEN and CDR2 SYDVKM. CDR3 loop: CASSFPLTGELFF. DNA for the CDR3: TGTGCCAGCAGTTTTCCGTTGACCGGGGAGCTGTTTTTT. The full variable domain, rest sourced from reference TRBV28 and TRBJ2-2, is DVKVTQSSRYLVKRTGEKVFLECVQDMDHENMFWYRQDPGLGLRLIYFSYDVKMKEKGDIPEGYSVSREKKERFSLILESASTNQTSMYLCASSFPLTGELFFGEGSRLTVL.

The CDR3 loop is CASNRGGNQETQYF. CDR3 nucleotide sequence: TGTGCCAGCAATAGGGGGGGGAACCAAGAGACCCAGTACTTC. The chain couples TRBV7-8 to TRBJ2-5; D perhaps matches TRBD2 (7 bases). CDR1 and CDR2 (germline): SGHVS, FQNEAQ. Trimming shortened V by 7 bases and J by 0 bases, and 12 bases separated the two germline ends. The CDR3 totals 14 residues.

This clone was seen a handful of times. The V gene is TRBV19, the J gene TRBJ1-5; a weak D match, TRBD1 (6 bases). The CDR3 contains 15 residues. Trimming pared 7 bases from V and 2 bases from J, leaving 15 bases between. The germline V gene encodes CDR1 LNHDA and CDR2 SQIVND (reference sequence). The CDR3 DNA follows: TGTGCCAGTAACACCCAACAGGGTCGCAATCAGCCCCAGCATTTT. Its translation is CASNTQQGRNQPQHF.

The chain links TRBV4-1 to TRBJ2-3; D is unclear. Germline CDR1 reads MGHRA; CDR2 reads YSYEKL. The CDR3 consists of 14 residues. V lost 0 bases and J 4 bases, leaving 8 bases between the germline ends. CDR3 nucleotides: TGCGCCAGCAGCCAAGAACAGCCTCCAGATACGCAGTATTTT. It codes for CASSQEQPPDTQYF.